These T cell receptor beta chains were read from a single sample in a study of molecular identifiers for immune sequencing clone quantification. Each CDR3 protein is one row after TCRdb ran MiXCR on the PCR reads. Here the sample spans about 640,000 distinct CDR3 sequences, 15% to 20% being singletons. Sequencing used naive CD8+ T cells from blood, with Jurkat cell RNA spiked in. The receptors derive from a human donor in good health. Some libraries in this study had Jurkat cell RNA spiked in. Both conserved end residues are part of each CDR3. D genes are given only for firm matches. Clone sizes are given selectively: once, few, many, or a class where the clone is expanded.

cdr3_nt: TGCGCCAGCACCCCCAACGGGGGTGGGCTGCGGGAGACCCAGTACTTC
cdr3_aa: CASTPNGGGLRETQYF
j_call: TRBJ2-5
d_call: NA
clone_size: few
v_call: TRBV4-1

cdr3_nt: TGTGCCAGCAATAACATCGCGCTCCGATTGTCACCCCTCCACTTT
cdr3_aa: CASNNIALRLSPLHF
j_call: TRBJ1-6
d_call: NA
clone_size: many
v_call: TRBV5-6

cdr3_nt: TGCGCCAGCAGCCAAGGTAGGGACAGGGTGTTTTACGAGCAGTACTTC
cdr3_aa: CASSQGRDRVFYEQYF
j_call: TRBJ2-7
d_call: TRBD1
clone_size: NA
v_call: TRBV4-3

cdr3_nt: TGCAGCGTTGTTCCAGGGGGTGCGGCAGATACGCAGTATTTT
cdr3_aa: CSVVPGGAADTQYF
j_call: TRBJ2-3
d_call: TRBD1
clone_size: many
v_call: TRBV29-1

cdr3_nt: TGTGCCAGCAGTTCGCGGGGGCGGGGCAATGAGCAGTTCTTC
cdr3_aa: CASSSRGRGNEQFF
j_call: TRBJ2-1
d_call: NA
clone_size: many
v_call: TRBV12-3/TRBV12-4

cdr3_nt: TGTGCCAGCACGAGAGGAGTTGGGCTAGCGGGAGCCCCAGACTACAATGAGCAGTTCTTC
cdr3_aa: CASTRGVGLAGAPDYNEQFF
j_call: TRBJ2-1
d_call: TRBD2
clone_size: NA
v_call: TRBV27

cdr3_nt: TGCAGGTTCGACAGGAGCACCGGGGAGCTGTTTTTT
cdr3_aa: CRFDRSTGELFF
j_call: TRBJ2-2
d_call: NA
clone_size: NA
v_call: TRBV29-1

cdr3_nt: TGTGCCAGCAGCTCTAGCGGGGCCTACGAGCAGTGCTTC
cdr3_aa: CASSSSGAYEQCF
j_call: TRBJ2-7
d_call: TRBD2
clone_size: NA
v_call: TRBV5-6

cdr3_nt: TGTGCCAGCAGATGGGACGGATCCTACGAGCAGTACTTC
cdr3_aa: CASRWDGSYEQYF
j_call: TRBJ2-7
d_call: NA
clone_size: many
v_call: TRBV12-3/TRBV12-4

cdr3_nt: TGCAGTGCTAATCTACAGGGGGCTCAGTTCTCCTACGAGCAGTACTTC
cdr3_aa: CSANLQGAQFSYEQYF
j_call: TRBJ2-7
d_call: TRBD1
clone_size: many
v_call: TRBV20-1

cdr3_nt: TGTGCCAGTAGTATAGCCCTAGGGAGCAATCAGCCCCAGCATTTT
cdr3_aa: CASSIALGSNQPQHF
j_call: TRBJ1-5
d_call: NA
clone_size: many
v_call: TRBV19

cdr3_nt: TGTGCCAGCAGTTACGACAGGTCTGGGGCCAACGTCCTGACTTTC
cdr3_aa: CASSYDRSGANVLTF
j_call: TRBJ2-6
d_call: NA
clone_size: many
v_call: TRBV28

cdr3_nt: TGTGCCAGCAGCCCGTTGACAGGGGGCGAGGCAGATACGCAGTATTTT
cdr3_aa: CASSPLTGGEADTQYF
j_call: TRBJ2-3
d_call: TRBD1
clone_size: few
v_call: TRBV7-9

cdr3_nt: TGTGCCAGCAGAGCGGGAGGGCCGGGGAATGAGCAGTTCTTC
cdr3_aa: CASRAGGPGNEQFF
j_call: TRBJ2-1
d_call: TRBD2
clone_size: few
v_call: TRBV27

cdr3_nt: TGTGCCAGCAGTCTAGAGGAACCGGGAGCCGTTTGGGGCGAGCAGTACTTC
cdr3_aa: CASSLEEPGAVWGEQYF
j_call: TRBJ2-7
d_call: NA
clone_size: few
v_call: TRBV6-2/TRBV6-3

cdr3_nt: TGTGCCAGCAGCTCAAGCGCCTACAATGAGCAGTTCTTC
cdr3_aa: CASSSSAYNEQFF
j_call: TRBJ2-1
d_call: NA
clone_size: many
v_call: TRBV7-2

cdr3_nt: TGTGCCTGGAGAATTTCGGGAGAGCAGTACTTC
cdr3_aa: CAWRISGEQYF
j_call: TRBJ2-7
d_call: NA
clone_size: NA
v_call: TRBV30

cdr3_nt: TGTGCCAGTAGTATTGGTTTCGGGAGTTCTAATGAGCAGTTCTTC
cdr3_aa: CASSIGFGSSNEQFF
j_call: TRBJ2-1
d_call: NA
clone_size: NA
v_call: TRBV19

cdr3_nt: TGTGCCAGCAGCACACCTTACGAGGGGGGCTACGAGCAGTACTTC
cdr3_aa: CASSTPYEGGYEQYF
j_call: TRBJ2-7
d_call: NA
clone_size: few
v_call: TRBV7-2

cdr3_nt: TGTGCCAGCGGGACAGGGAAGTTCTACGAGCAGTACTTC
cdr3_aa: CASGTGKFYEQYF
j_call: TRBJ2-7
d_call: TRBD1
clone_size: many
v_call: TRBV6-5

cdr3_nt: TGTGCCAGCAGCCGCGATCCTAGCGGGATATTTACAGATACGCAGTATTTT
cdr3_aa: CASSRDPSGIFTDTQYF
j_call: TRBJ2-3
d_call: TRBD2
clone_size: many
v_call: TRBV6-6

cdr3_nt: TGTGCCAGCAGTGATACGGACAGGCTTGCTGGGGCCAACGTCCTGACTTTC
cdr3_aa: CASSDTDRLAGANVLTF
j_call: TRBJ2-6
d_call: TRBD1
clone_size: many
v_call: TRBV2

cdr3_nt: TGTGCCAGCAGCTTAGCGGAGAGGTCGGGAGATACGCAGTATTTT
cdr3_aa: CASSLAERSGDTQYF
j_call: TRBJ2-3
d_call: NA
clone_size: many
v_call: TRBV7-9

cdr3_nt: TGCAGTGCTAGAGCCCCCCCGGGCGGGGACGAGCAGTACTTC
cdr3_aa: CSARAPPGGDEQYF
j_call: TRBJ2-7
d_call: NA
clone_size: many
v_call: TRBV20-1

cdr3_nt: TGTGCCAGCGGCCACCTAGCGCTCATCTCCTACGAGCAGTACTTC
cdr3_aa: CASGHLALISYEQYF
j_call: TRBJ2-7
d_call: NA
clone_size: many
v_call: TRBV11-2

cdr3_nt: TGCGCCAGCAGCGCGCCGGGGGAGGGCACAGATACGCAGTATTTT
cdr3_aa: CASSAPGEGTDTQYF
j_call: TRBJ2-3
d_call: NA
clone_size: many
v_call: TRBV5-1

cdr3_nt: TGTGCCAGCAGTTTAGCGCCCGGAGGGGGCTCCTACAATGAGCAGTTCTTC
cdr3_aa: CASSLAPGGGSYNEQFF
j_call: TRBJ2-1
d_call: NA
clone_size: many
v_call: TRBV12-3/TRBV12-4

cdr3_nt: TGTGCCTGGAGTGACAGGGGTACAGATACGCAGTATTTT
cdr3_aa: CAWSDRGTDTQYF
j_call: TRBJ2-3
d_call: TRBD1
clone_size: many
v_call: TRBV30

cdr3_nt: TGTGCCAGCAGCCCTAAGCGGGAGGGCCCTGAGACCCAGTACTTC
cdr3_aa: CASSPKREGPETQYF
j_call: TRBJ2-5
d_call: TRBD2
clone_size: many
v_call: TRBV28

cdr3_nt: TGTGCCTGGAGTGTAACGGGACTAGCGGGAGGTGAGCAGTACTTC
cdr3_aa: CAWSVTGLAGGEQYF
j_call: TRBJ2-7
d_call: TRBD2
clone_size: few
v_call: TRBV30

cdr3_nt: TGTGCCAGCAGCTTAATAGGGGCCAACGGGGAGCTGTTTTTT
cdr3_aa: CASSLIGANGELFF
j_call: TRBJ2-2
d_call: NA
clone_size: many
v_call: TRBV7-9

cdr3_nt: TGCAGTGCTAGTACCCACGCCAACTATGGCTACACCTTC
cdr3_aa: CSASTHANYGYTF
j_call: TRBJ1-2
d_call: NA
clone_size: NA
v_call: TRBV20-1

cdr3_nt: TGTGCCAGCAATGACAGGTCGGTCGGGGTCTACGAGCAGTACTTC
cdr3_aa: CASNDRSVGVYEQYF
j_call: TRBJ2-7
d_call: NA
clone_size: many
v_call: TRBV28

cdr3_nt: TGTGCCAGCAGCTTAGCGCTAGAACCCTACGAGCAGTACTTC
cdr3_aa: CASSLALEPYEQYF
j_call: TRBJ2-7
d_call: NA
clone_size: NA
v_call: TRBV7-9

cdr3_nt: TGCAGTGCGAGGAAGGGGCATCTTACGTACGAGCAGTACTTC
cdr3_aa: CSARKGHLTYEQYF
j_call: TRBJ2-7
d_call: NA
clone_size: NA
v_call: TRBV20-1

cdr3_nt: TGTGCCAGCAGACACGGACTAGCGGGCACAGATACGCAGTATTTT
cdr3_aa: CASRHGLAGTDTQYF
j_call: TRBJ2-3
d_call: TRBD2
clone_size: many
v_call: TRBV27

cdr3_nt: TGCGCCAGCAGCCAAGATGTGGGACGGCGAAAAGCTTTCTTT
cdr3_aa: CASSQDVGRRKAFF
j_call: TRBJ1-1
d_call: NA
clone_size: many
v_call: TRBV4-3

cdr3_nt: TGCGCCAGCAGCCCGTGGTTGGGGGGTGGTCGGCCCCAGCATTTT
cdr3_aa: CASSPWLGGGRPQHF
j_call: TRBJ1-5
d_call: NA
clone_size: NA
v_call: TRBV4-1

cdr3_nt: TGTGCCTGGAGTTCGGAGACCCAGTACTTC
cdr3_aa: CAWSSETQYF
j_call: TRBJ2-5
d_call: NA
clone_size: many
v_call: TRBV30

cdr3_nt: TGTGCCAGCAGTGCCGACATAGGAATGAACACTGAAGCTTTCTTT
cdr3_aa: CASSADIGMNTEAFF
j_call: TRBJ1-1
d_call: NA
clone_size: NA
v_call: TRBV25-1

cdr3_nt: TGTGCCAGCAGTCCGGACAGGGCTCTCACCGGGGAGCTGTTTTTT
cdr3_aa: CASSPDRALTGELFF
j_call: TRBJ2-2
d_call: TRBD1
clone_size: NA
v_call: TRBV28